The text below deals with one T cell receptor beta chain. There is no known antigen for this receptor. No base qualities exist here, and no much larger clone lies one base off it. The CDR3 regions of human TCRbeta chains were analyzed by immunosequencing. On the authors' methods: TCRs in the repertoires were compared against a reference library of SARS-CoV-2-specific TCRs that had been generated with the MIRA antigen-specificity platform. Breadth was defined as the fraction of unique TCRs that were SARS-CoV-2-associated. Depth was defined as the fraction of total T cells that were SARS-CoV-2-associated. Using the MIRA data, each spike-specific TCR was mapped to the spike region that the TCR reacts to and placed in a CD4 or CD8 class. Log10-transformed breadth and depth values were compared by one-way ANOVA with Sidak's multiple comparisons tests. The table comes from immuneACCESS by way of TCRdb, which keeps in-frame sequences with V and J called. Part of the clones is missing from these tables; in studies checked, under half for an unresolved V gene and the rest for unknown reasons. V and J calls and clone size follow that table, whereas D and trimming were derived from the DNA. Within this sample are 80,000 to 100,000 clones, with over 85% of them counted one time only. The ten largest clones add up to about 2.7% of the sample.

The CDR3 numbers 14 residues from cysteine through phenylalanine. Only the CDR3 region is kept as DNA, spanning 42 bases read in frame from base 1. Per the germline V gene, MGHRA is the CDR1 and YSYEKL is the CDR2. The junction carries 13 bases between V and J, which are trimmed by 0 bases and 8 bases respectively. This specimen comes from a study of T cell responses to AZD1222 COVID-19 vaccine (TCRdb year 2021). Broadly, across the study: A total of over 230 trial participants underwent TCR sequencing, of whom 200 to 220 received two doses of AZD1222 and some 26 received two doses of the MenACWY control vaccine. Trial participants were enrolled into age subgroups of 18-55, 56-69 and 70-plus years, which contained roughly 150, 30 and 60 TCR-sequenced participants, respectively. The investigation overall reported the following: Reportedly, almost half of the unique spike-specific TCRs recognized epitopes lying outside the regions that are mutated in the B.1.351 and B.1.1.7 variants. No day 14 peak-response samples were available, so repertoires were characterized only after the peak T cell response. After two AZD1222 doses, spike-specific TCR breadth and depth were significantly higher than at day 0 and than in MenACWY recipients. In the small 56-69-year group, the increase in depth fell short of significance, most likely because of low power. Participants were mostly white British, with more females than males. The authors suggested clonal diversity may have been underestimated. Vaccine-associated CD4 TCRs spanned the whole spike protein, with dominant responses in regions 160-218 and 743-854. Conclusions about previously exposed vaccinees are limited, since just five or six AZD1222 recipients were seropositive for SARS-CoV-2 at baseline.

According to the study, the label for this sample's time point signals: baseline before first vaccination. Read against the paper, the sample's treatment or condition label means: meningococcal conjugate vaccine given as trial control. Samples from vaccinated people were obtained from the UK trials COV001 and COV002, which included a single-blind randomized controlled phase 2/3 trial of AZD1222 (ChAdOx1 nCoV-19) in healthy adults. Trial participant PBMC samples were collected at day 0 and day 28 after the second dose for TCRbeta chain sequencing. This clonotype was obtained from an adult in good health. The rearranged segments are TRBV4-1 and TRBJ1-1; the D gene is unclear. Sequencing was performed on peripheral blood, taken on day 0 of MenACWY control vaccination. The nucleotide sequence is given as TGCGCCAGCAGCCAAGATCGGGCAGACCCAGAAGCTTTCTTT. It encodes CASSQDRADPEAFF.